This is a list of T cell receptor beta chains from one sample in a study of blood T cell repertoires in COVID-19. Profiled with immunoSEQ multiplex PCR; TCRdb holds only in-frame clones, not every one. The data contain a few hundred thousand clones, around 87% of them singletons. Sequenced: PBMCs or T cells enriched from blood (not recorded which). These receptors were obtained from a man in his forties or fifties in a cohort exposed to, infected with or recovered from COVID-19 (not recorded which). The CDR3 runs from the conserved cysteine through the conserved F or W. D genes are given only for firm matches. Clone size is shown for a subset of rows, as once, few, many or a class of expanded clone.

cdr3_nt	cdr3_aa	clone_size	cdr3_length	d_call	j_call	v_call
TGTGCCACCAGTGTGGTTGGCGGGAGGGCCTACGAGCAGTACTTC	CATSVVGGRAYEQYF	NA	15	TRBD2	TRBJ2-7	TRBV24-1
TGCGCCAGCAGCCCTGGGGGCCGCTCGGGCGGTGAAGCTTTCTTT	CASSPGGRSGGEAFF	NA	15	NA	TRBJ1-1	TRBV5-1
TGTGCCAGCAGCTCCACGTCTAGCGGGAGCACAGATACGCAGTATTTT	CASSSTSSGSTDTQYF	NA	16	TRBD2	TRBJ2-3	TRBV7-3
TGTGCCAGCAGTTTATCGGCCAGGGGGGCCTACGAGCAGTACTTC	CASSLSARGAYEQYF	NA	15	NA	TRBJ2-7	TRBV27
TGTGCCAGCAGTTTATTTGGCGGACAGGGTGGCTCCTATAATTCACCCCTCCACTTT	CASSLFGGQGGSYNSPLHF	NA	19	TRBD1	TRBJ1-6	TRBV27
TGTGCCAGCAGATCAAGCAGGGATACTGAAAAACTGTTTTTT	CASRSSRDTEKLFF	once	14	NA	TRBJ1-4	TRBV7-9
TGTGCCAGCAGCCAAGTGATAACTAGCGGTAGCACAGATACGCAGTATTTT	CASSQVITSGSTDTQYF	few	17	TRBD2	TRBJ2-3	TRBV4-2
TGTGCCAGCAGTGTTCTTACGGGGAACACTGAAGCTTTCTTT	CASSVLTGNTEAFF	NA	14	NA	TRBJ1-1	TRBV2
TGTGCCAGCAGTTCACCTGGACTAGCGGGAGACACCGGGGAGCTGTTTTTT	CASSSPGLAGDTGELFF	NA	17	TRBD2	TRBJ2-2	TRBV6-2/TRBV6-3
TGTGCCAGCAGTGCTTCGACAGCTGGAAACACCATATATTTT	CASSASTAGNTIYF	NA	14	NA	TRBJ1-3	TRBV2
TGTGCCAGCAGCCCGACGGACAGACAATTGGGCTACACCTTC	CASSPTDRQLGYTF	few	14	NA	TRBJ1-2	TRBV3-1/TRBV3-2